This is a list of T cell receptor beta chains from one sample in a study of blood T cell repertoires in COVID-19. Using immunoSEQ multiplex PCR, the repertoire was profiled, and TCRdb retains in-frame clones only, with some absent. The data show roughly 290,000 clones, with around 87% seen just once and approximately 7.8% held by the top ten. The sequenced sample consisted of peripheral blood. The source is a woman aged 50 to 65 who had recovered from COVID-19. Both conserved end residues are part of each CDR3. D genes are given only for firm matches. Rows give clone size only sometimes, using once, few, many, or a class for an expanded clone.

d_gene,j_gene,v_gene,abundance,CDR3aa,CDR3nt
NA,TRBJ2-5,TRBV18,NA,CASSLDTYDQETQYF,TGTGCCAGCTCCCTCGACACCTACGACCAAGAGACCCAGTACTTC
NA,TRBJ1-4,TRBV29-1,once,CSVRATNEKLFF,TGCAGCGTCAGGGCGACTAATGAAAAACTGTTTTTT
NA,TRBJ2-3,TRBV7-6,NA,CASSLSPGATDTQYF,TGTGCCAGCAGCTTATCACCAGGGGCCACAGATACGCAGTATTTT
TRBD1,TRBJ1-2,TRBV4-3,NA,CASSQGQGGYGYTF,TGCGCCAGCAGCCAAGGACAGGGGGGCTATGGCTACACCTTC
NA,TRBJ1-5,TRBV5-1,NA,CASSLAGDQPQHF,TGCGCCAGCAGCTTGGCGGGGGATCAGCCCCAGCATTTT
NA,TRBJ1-5,TRBV6-6,NA,CASSYSRARSNQPQHF,TGTGCCAGCAGTTACTCGAGGGCCCGAAGCAATCAGCCCCAGCATTTT
NA,TRBJ2-2,TRBV24-1,NA,CATSDIAGTDTGELFF,TGTGCCACCAGTGATATAGCGGGGACAGACACCGGGGAGCTGTTTTTT
TRBD1,TRBJ1-1,TRBV11-3,once,CASSLGGQGDTEAFF,TGTGCCAGCAGCTTAGGTGGACAGGGTGACACTGAAGCTTTCTTT
TRBD2,TRBJ2-7,TRBV24-1,NA,CATSDGPASGYEQYF,TGTGCCACCAGTGATGGTCCGGCTAGCGGATACGAGCAGTACTTC
TRBD1,TRBJ2-4,TRBV9,NA,CASSGYRGTENIQYF,TGTGCCAGCAGCGGCTACAGGGGAACTGAAAACATTCAGTACTTC
NA,TRBJ1-3,TRBV5-4,NA,CASSFSFGRSVSSGNTIYF,TGTGCCAGCAGCTTTAGTTTCGGGAGAAGTGTAAGCTCTGGAAACACCATATATTTT
TRBD1,TRBJ1-2,TRBV28,NA,CASRKPGGAGYTF,TGTGCCAGCAGGAAACCAGGGGGCGCTGGCTACACCTTC
NA,TRBJ2-5,TRBV27,NA,CASSLRGIGEAQYF,TGTGCCAGCAGTTTACGGGGGATTGGGGAGGCCCAGTACTTC
NA,TRBJ2-6,TRBV18,NA,CASSPTAGSGANVLTF,TGTGCCAGCTCACCCACCGCGGGTTCTGGGGCCAACGTCCTGACTTTC
NA,TRBJ2-5,TRBV7-9,NA,CASSFSQETQYF,TGTGCCAGCAGCTTTTCCCAGGAGACCCAGTACTTC
TRBD1,TRBJ1-2,TRBV5-1,NA,CASSYGTGANYGYTF,TGCGCCAGCAGCTACGGGACAGGAGCTAACTATGGCTACACCTTC
TRBD2,TRBJ2-1,TRBV7-8,NA,CASSFSGGPNEQFF,TGTGCCAGCAGCTTTAGCGGGGGGCCCAATGAGCAGTTCTTC
NA,TRBJ2-1,TRBV30,NA,CAWSVRNEQFF,TGTGCCTGGAGTGTTCGGAATGAGCAGTTCTTC
NA,TRBJ1-5,TRBV6-1,once,CASSEEFGQPQHF,TGTGCCAGCAGTGAAGAATTCGGTCAGCCCCAGCATTTT
NA,TRBJ1-4,TRBV7-6,NA,CASSLSGGSNEKLFF,TGTGCCAGCAGTCTTAGCGGAGGGTCTAATGAAAAACTGTTTTTT
TRBD1,TRBJ1-2,TRBV4-3,NA,CASSQESSGTVYRGYTF,TGCGCCAGCAGCCAAGAATCCTCAGGGACAGTATATCGGGGCTACACCTTC
NA,TRBJ1-1,TRBV6-5,NA,CASSPRDTEAFF,TGTGCCAGCAGTCCGAGGGATACTGAAGCTTTCTTT
TRBD2,TRBJ2-7,TRBV3-1/TRBV3-2,NA,CASSPTSGPSYEQYF,TGTGCCAGCAGCCCAACTAGCGGCCCGTCCTACGAGCAGTACTTC
NA,TRBJ2-2,TRBV7-2,NA,CASSLVGDTGELFF,TGTGCCAGCAGCTTAGTGGGAGACACCGGGGAGCTGTTTTTT
TRBD2,TRBJ2-7,TRBV5-1,NA,CASRAGAGEGEQYF,TGCGCCAGCAGGGCGGGCGCGGGAGAAGGGGAGCAGTACTTC
NA,TRBJ1-5,TRBV6-2/TRBV6-3,few,CASSQPRGGNQPQHF,TGTGCCAGCAGCCAACCGCGGGGAGGCAATCAGCCCCAGCATTTT
NA,TRBJ2-3,TRBV6-5,NA,CASSLVPDTQYF,TGTGCCAGCAGTTTAGTCCCAGATACGCAGTATTTT
NA,TRBJ2-1,TRBV7-2,NA,CASSVNRDGEQFF,TGTGCCAGCAGCGTAAACAGGGATGGGGAGCAGTTCTTC
TRBD2,TRBJ2-3,TRBV24-1,NA,CATSDTSGRPDTQYF,TGTGCCACCAGTGATACTAGCGGGAGACCAGATACGCAGTATTTT
NA,TRBJ1-1,TRBV5-6,NA,CASSHQTAEAFF,TGTGCCAGCAGCCACCAGACAGCAGAAGCTTTCTTT
NA,TRBJ1-5,TRBV19,NA,CASSPGERQPQHF,TGTGCCAGTTCCCCGGGGGAAAGGCAGCCCCAGCATTTT
TRBD2,TRBJ2-1,TRBV30,NA,CAWNNPASGYNEQFF,TGTGCCTGGAATAACCCCGCTAGCGGCTACAATGAGCAGTTCTTC
NA,TRBJ1-6,TRBV30,NA,CAWSTGNSPLHF,TGTGCCTGGAGTACAGGGAATTCACCCCTCCACTTT
NA,TRBJ1-6,TRBV6-6,NA,CASSYAGKSSPLHF,TGTGCCAGCAGTTACGCAGGGAAGTCTTCACCCCTCCACTTT
TRBD2,TRBJ2-1,TRBV9,NA,CASSVRTSGGFNEQFF,TGTGCCAGCAGCGTGAGGACTAGCGGGGGCTTCAATGAGCAGTTCTTC
TRBD1,TRBJ1-6,TRBV28,once,CAIKREQGRSPLHF,TGTGCCATCAAACGGGAACAGGGGAGGTCACCCCTCCACTTT
NA,TRBJ1-1,TRBV5-6,NA,CASSPPPLGEGTEAFF,TGTGCCAGCAGCCCTCCCCCCCTGGGGGAGGGCACTGAAGCTTTCTTT
TRBD1,TRBJ1-1,TRBV6-2/TRBV6-3,NA,CASSGTTGEGSTEAFF,TGTGCCAGCAGTGGAACGACAGGGGAGGGTAGCACTGAAGCTTTCTTT